The sample holds a few counts of the clone carrying this T cell receptor (beta chain). Produced via immunoSEQ multiplex PCR; TCRdb's table is partial and in-frame only. The sample includes some 79,000 clones, roughly 92% of them seen just once. These data originate in a study of technical replicates of blood from a handful of donors. V was clipped by 0 bases and J by 4 bases; unmatched bases: 3. The V gene's germline CDR1 is SGHNT and CDR2 YYREEE (reference sequence). The CDR3 extends over 14 amino acids. The TCR sequence derives from a human donor in good health. The V call is TRBV5-4, the J call TRBJ1-1, with 7 nucleotides matching TRBD1. Material for sequencing was T cells isolated from PBMCs. In nucleotides, the CDR3 is TGTGCCAGCAGCTTGGAGACAGGGCTCACTGAAGCTTTCTTT. This encodes CASSLETGLTEAFF.